The source of this T cell receptor (beta chain) is a study of T cell responses to AZD1222 COVID-19 vaccine. Study findings and constraints: Most donors were white British and more were female, and clonal diversity was possibly underestimated. With two AZD1222 doses given, Spike-specific TCR breadth and depth both rose.

This clone was seen only once. Its antigen is unidentified. The ends were cut back, 2 bases at V and 7 bases at J, with 11 bases in the middle. The V gene's germline CDR1 is SNHLY and CDR2 FYNNEI. The CDR3 runs to 13 residues. Sequencing used immunoSEQ multiplex PCR; TCRdb keeps in-frame clones, though not all of them. The sample lists about 75,000 clones, approximately 88% seen once, with approximately 9.1% in the top ten. The V call is TRBV2, the J call TRBJ1-2; tentative D call: TRBD1 (5 bases). This material consisted of peripheral blood, taken 28 days after the second dose of the MenACWY control vaccine. The TCR was taken from an adult who received the MenACWY meningococcal vaccine as a control. The CDR3 reads CASSELGTFGYTF. The CDR3 region has the DNA TGTGCCAGCAGTGAATTGGGGACTTTTGGCTACACCTTC. The entire variable domain, with the rest obtained from reference TRBV2 and TRBJ1-2, is as follows: EPEVTQTPSHQVTQMGQEVILRCVPISNHLYFYWYRQILGQKVEFLVSFYNNEISEKSEIFDDQFSVERPDGSNFTLKIRSTKLEDSAMYFCASSELGTFGYTFGSGTRLTVV.